This T cell receptor (beta chain) was recorded in a study of molecular identifiers for immune sequencing clone quantification. The sample holds many counts of this clonotype. TCRdb fed the PCR reads into MiXCR, producing one record per CDR3 protein. The data show about 320,000 distinct CDR3 sequences, roughly a quarter seen once. This CDR3 has 13 residues. CDR1 and CDR2 from the germline V gene are MDHEN and SYDVKM. Deletions cut 6 bases from V and 1 base from J, with 9 bases between. The chain has TRBV28 and TRBJ1-1; no clear D gene. Sequencing used naive CD8+ T cells from blood, with Jurkat cell RNA spiked in. Noted subset: FACS-sorted CD8+CD4-CCR7+CD45RA+ naive T cells. The clonotype was recovered from a human donor in good health. Some libraries in this study had Jurkat cell RNA spiked in. CDR3 coding DNA: TGTGCCAGCAGCGCGGTAGCGAACACTGAAGCTTTCTTT. This gives the protein CASSAVANTEAFF.